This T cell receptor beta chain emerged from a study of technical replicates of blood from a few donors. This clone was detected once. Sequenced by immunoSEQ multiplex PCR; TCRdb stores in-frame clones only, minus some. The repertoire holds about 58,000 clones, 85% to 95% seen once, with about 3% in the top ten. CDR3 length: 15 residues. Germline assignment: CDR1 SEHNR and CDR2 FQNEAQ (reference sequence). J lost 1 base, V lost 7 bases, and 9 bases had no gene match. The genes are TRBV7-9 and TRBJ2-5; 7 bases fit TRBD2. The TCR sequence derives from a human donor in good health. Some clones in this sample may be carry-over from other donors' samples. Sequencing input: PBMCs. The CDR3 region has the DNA TGTGCCAGCAACCCACTAGCGAACCCCCAAGAGACCCAGTACTTC. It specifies CASNPLANPQETQYF.